The 20 T cell receptor beta chains below come from one sample, sequenced in a study of regulatory T cells in long-lasting Graves disease. Through Arm-PCR of CDR3 regions and iRepertoire HTBI primers, TCR beta libraries were built. Each CDR3 protein is one row after TCRdb ran MiXCR on the multiplex PCR reads. The repertoire holds 400,000 to 500,000 distinct CDR3 sequences, with over 15% as singletons. Regarding time point: newly diagnosed GD, antithyroid drugs for less than 3 months. The TCR library was made from RNA extracted from PBMCs. These data were likewise used in another study, on T cells in Graves' hyperthyroidism and ophthalmopathy.

Sequenced here: peripheral blood mononuclear cells (PBMCs), sampled at new diagnosis, from a patient treated with antithyroid drugs. The source is a woman younger than 30 with Graves disease.

This chain connects TRBV24-1 to TRBJ2-1; D is unclear. This CDR3 comprises 12 residues. CDR1 and CDR2 from the germline V gene are KGHDR and SFDVKD. Deletions cut 0 bases from V and 6 bases from J, with 2 bases between. The CDR3 nucleotides are TGTGCCACCAGTGATTTGTTCAATGAGCAGTTCTTC. It encodes CATSDLFNEQFF.

Regarding this clonotype: A much larger clonotype is one base distant, so this may be a read error. The gene calls are TRBV7-6 and TRBJ2-1, with a possible D match to TRBD2 (6 bases). In germline, CDR1 is SGHVS, CDR2 FNYEAQ. CDR3 size: 14 residues. CDR3 protein: CASSLIEDYKEQFF. For the CDR3, the DNA is TGTGCCAGCAGCTTAATAGAGGACTACAAGGAGCAGTTCTTC.

Here the CDR3 DNA reads TGCAGCGTTCGAACCGCAGCCGGGACAGGGTTCTACAATGAGCAGTTCTTC. As protein: CSVRTAAGTGFYNEQFF. The chain recombines TRBV29-1 with TRBJ2-1; TRBD1 aligns across 9 bases. The CDR3 is made up of 17 amino acids. J lost 3 bases, V lost 5 bases, and 14 bases had no gene match. Germline CDR1 and CDR2: SQVTM and ANQGSEA.

This clonotype has only a few counts. One junction end disagrees with the germline gene, perhaps due to a read error. The gene calls are TRBV7-6 and TRBJ2-6; a possible D gene is TRBD1 (5 bases). Germline loops: CDR1 SGHVS, CDR2 FNYEAQ. The CDR3 runs 19 residues. This CDR3 reads CASSLVGQGLNSGTNVLTF. In DNA form, the CDR3 reads TGTGCCAGCAGCTTGGTGGGGCAGGGATTAAACTCTGGGACCAACGTCCTGACTTTC.

This clonotype has a handful of counts. At one end, the junction sequence differs from germline, possibly due to a read error. The rearrangement links TRBV20-1 to TRBJ2-1; unclear D gene. CDR3 size: 13 residues. CDR1 is DFQATT and CDR2 is SNEGSKA in the germline V gene (reference sequence). In nucleotides, the CDR3 is TGCAGTGCTCCACAGAGCTCCTACAATGAACAGTTCTTC. This translates into CSAPQSSYNEQFF.

This chain uses TRBV9 with TRBJ1-5, with 7 bases identical to TRBD1. The CDR3 spans 15 residues. Trimming at V came to 0 bases and at J to 8 bases, leaving 8 bases not matched to a gene. CDR1 and CDR2 (germline): SGDLS, YYNGEE. CDR3 residues: CASSVGDREAEPQHF. The CDR3 DNA is TGTGCCAGCAGCGTAGGGGACAGAGAGGCGGAGCCCCAGCATTTT. The whole variable domain, remainder taken from reference TRBV9 and TRBJ1-5, is DSGVTQTPKHLITATGQRVTLRCSPRSGDLSVYWYQQSLDQGLQFLIQYYNGEERAKGNILERFSAQQFPDLHSELNLSSLELGDSALYFCASSVGDREAEPQHFGDGTRLSIL.

The table lists this clonotype with a few counts. This rearrangement joins TRBV25-1 to TRBJ1-2, with 9 bases identical to TRBD1. Germline values: CDR1 MGHDK, CDR2 SYGVNS. The CDR3 is 14 residues long. With V trimmed by 2 bases and J by 4 bases, 2 bases remained unmatched. The CDR3 region has the DNA TGTGCCAGCAGTGAAGGGACAGGGCGCTATGGCTACACCTTC. Its translation: CASSEGTGRYGYTF.

This clonotype showed up just a few times. CDR3 amino acids: CASSPGSNTGELFF. The CDR3, as DNA: TGTGCCAGCAGCCCAGGATCGAACACCGGGGAGCTGTTTTTT. This rearrangement joins TRBV5-5 to TRBJ2-2; D is uncertain. V gave up 4 bases and J gave up 0 bases, with 7 bases separating them. Per the germline V gene, CDR1 is SGHKS and CDR2 is YYEKEE (reference sequence). This CDR3 is built from 14 residues.

This clonotype was detected many times. The chain recombines TRBV6-1 with TRBJ2-2, with 11 positions matching TRBD2. The V gene end was trimmed by 5 bases and the J gene end by 0 bases; junction bases not matched to a gene: 8. The germline V gene has CDR1 MNHNS and CDR2 SASEGT. The CDR3 runs 18 residues. This chain's CDR3 is CASSPRLAGPSNTGELFF. The CDR3, as DNA: TGTGCCAGCAGTCCCCGACTAGCGGGGCCCTCGAACACCGGGGAGCTGTTTTTT.

This clonotype has a handful of counts. This sequence joins TRBV20-1 and TRBJ1-1, with a weak D call TRBD1 (6 bases). Per germline, CDR1 DFQATT and CDR2 SNEGSKA (reference sequence). V gave up 0 bases and J gave up 0 bases, with 14 bases separating them. CDR3 size: 16 residues. This CDR3 is CSARDLGGSLNTEAFF. DNA of the CDR3: TGCAGTGCTAGAGACCTGGGGGGCAGTTTGAACACTGAAGCTTTCTTT.

This clonotype was seen repeatedly, ten times or more. The chain uses TRBV20-1 and TRBJ2-7; 8 bases are shared with TRBD1. The V gene end was trimmed by 0 bases and the J gene end by 0 bases; junction bases not matched to a gene: 7. The CDR3 sequence is 16 residues long. Germline V gene sequence: CDR1 DFQATT, CDR2 SNEGSKA (reference sequence). CDR3 coding DNA: TGCAGTGCTAGAGATTTGAGTGGACAGGGCTCCTACGAGCAGTACTTC. Protein product: CSARDLSGQGSYEQYF.

The gene calls are TRBV7-9 and TRBJ2-1; TRBD2 matches at 12 bases. The CDR3 totals 17 residues. The trim removed 1 base at V and 6 bases at J, leaving 7 bases unmatched. Germline V lookup: CDR1 SEHNR, CDR2 FQNEAQ (reference sequence). The CDR3 region is CASSLDGRTSGTNEQFF. The CDR3 DNA is TGTGCCAGCAGCTTAGATGGTAGGACTAGCGGGACCAATGAGCAGTTCTTC.

The V call is TRBV9, the J call TRBJ2-1; D uncertain. With 0 bases removed from V and 0 bases from J, the gap between germline ends came to 4 bases. This CDR3 contains 14 residues. Germline V gene data show CDR1 as SGDLS and CDR2 as YYNGEE. Here the CDR3 reads CASSVVYSYNEQFF. For the CDR3, the DNA is TGTGCCAGCAGCGTAGTGTACTCCTACAATGAGCAGTTCTTC.

This clonotype was seen many times. J is TRBJ1-4 and V is TRBV6-5; no reliable D call. CDR3 size: 13 residues. Germline V gene sequence: CDR1 MNHEY, CDR2 SVGAGI. Trimming removed 2 bases from V and 6 bases from J, with 7 bases in between. CDR3 sequence reads: CASSYAVDEKLFF. In DNA, the CDR3 is TGTGCCAGCAGTTACGCGGTAGATGAAAAACTGTTTTTT.

DNA for the CDR3: TGTGCCAGCAGCGTCGACGGGTCGTCGGGGTACAATGAGCAGTTCTTC. Protein: CASSVDGSSGYNEQFF. The genes are TRBV9 and TRBJ2-1, with D maybe TRBD2 (5 bases). V lost 2 bases, J lost 4 bases, and 16 bases lay in between. CDR1 and CDR2 from the germline V gene are SGDLS and YYNGEE. This CDR3 has 16 residues.

This clonotype was detected a few times. In DNA, the CDR3 is TGTGCCAGCAGTTCACAGGGAAATGGCTACACCTTC. It yields the protein CASSSQGNGYTF. The chain recombines TRBV28 with TRBJ1-2, with D maybe TRBD1 (6 bases). CDR3 length: 12 residues. Trimming took 4 bases from V and 6 from J, leaving 9 bases between them. Germline V lookup: CDR1 MDHEN, CDR2 SYDVKM.

This clonotype was detected ten times or more. This rearrangement joins TRBV27 to TRBJ2-1, with TRBD2 identical over 7 bases. With 3 bases clipped from V and 9 bases from J, the junction kept 2 bases outside the gene matches. Germline CDR1 is MNHEY and CDR2 is SMNVEV (reference sequence). The CDR3 runs 12 residues. The CDR3 loop is CASSLPSGEQFF. DNA of the CDR3: TGTGCCAGCAGTTTGCCTAGCGGTGAGCAGTTCTTC.

J is TRBJ2-3 and V is TRBV20-1, with 7 bases fitting TRBD1. V trimming: 6 bases; J trimming: 1 base; junction bases outside the gene matches: 4. The CDR3 loop spans 13 amino acids. Germline CDR1 and CDR2: DFQATT and SNEGSKA (reference sequence). The CDR3 DNA follows: TGCAGTGCAGAAGGACAGGGCACAGATACGCAGTATTTT. It codes for CSAEGQGTDTQYF.

This clonotype was detected many times. The rearrangement joins TRBV28 to TRBJ1-5; D is unresolved. Germline V lookup: CDR1 MDHEN, CDR2 SYDVKM. Trimming removed 3 bases from V and 2 bases from J, with 14 bases in between. This CDR3 is built from 16 residues. As DNA, the CDR3 is TGTGCCAGCAGTTTTCTCGAGGGAAATCGCAATCAGCCCCAGCATTTT. As protein: CASSFLEGNRNQPQHF.

This clonotype was seen a few times. The chain has TRBV19 and TRBJ1-6; 8 positions agree with TRBD1. Per the germline V gene, CDR1 is LNHDA and CDR2 is SQIVND (reference sequence). This CDR3 is 14 amino acids long. Unmatched junction bases numbered 3, after V lost 5 bases and J lost 6 bases. The CDR3 loop is CASSWGQANSPLHF. CDR3 nucleotide sequence: TGTGCCAGTAGTTGGGGACAGGCTAATTCACCCCTCCACTTT.